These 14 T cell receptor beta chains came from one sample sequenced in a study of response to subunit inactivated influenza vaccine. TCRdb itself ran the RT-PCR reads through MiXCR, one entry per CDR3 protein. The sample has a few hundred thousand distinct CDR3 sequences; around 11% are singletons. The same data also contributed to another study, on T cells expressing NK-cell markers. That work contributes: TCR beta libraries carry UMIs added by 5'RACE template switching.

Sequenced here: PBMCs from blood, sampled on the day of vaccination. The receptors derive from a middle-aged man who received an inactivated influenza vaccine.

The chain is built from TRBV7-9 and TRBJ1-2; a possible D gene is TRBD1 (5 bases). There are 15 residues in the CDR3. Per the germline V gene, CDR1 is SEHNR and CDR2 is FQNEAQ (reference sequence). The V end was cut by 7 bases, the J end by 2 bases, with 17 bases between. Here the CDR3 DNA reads TGTGCCAGCACCGTAATGAGGACATGGAACTATGGCTACACCTTC. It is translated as CASTVMRTWNYGYTF.

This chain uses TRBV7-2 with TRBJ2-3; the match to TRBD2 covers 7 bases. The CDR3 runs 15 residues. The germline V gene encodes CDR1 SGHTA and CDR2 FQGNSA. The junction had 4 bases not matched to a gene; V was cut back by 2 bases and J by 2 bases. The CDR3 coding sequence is TGTGCCAGCAGCTTAAAAGCGGGGTTCACAGATACGCAGTATTTT. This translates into CASSLKAGFTDTQYF.

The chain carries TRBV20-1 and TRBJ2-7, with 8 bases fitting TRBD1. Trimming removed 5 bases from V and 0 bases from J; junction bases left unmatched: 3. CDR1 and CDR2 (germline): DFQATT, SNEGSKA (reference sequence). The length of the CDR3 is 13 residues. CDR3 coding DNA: TGCAGTGCTTTCGGGACAGGCTCCTACGAGCAGTACTTC. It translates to CSAFGTGSYEQYF.

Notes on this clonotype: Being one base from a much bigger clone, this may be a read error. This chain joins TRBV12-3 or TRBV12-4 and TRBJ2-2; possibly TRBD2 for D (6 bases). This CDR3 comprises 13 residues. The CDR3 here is CASSLLATREPFF. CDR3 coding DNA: TGTGCCAGCAGTTTATTGGCCACCCGGGAGCCGTTTTTT.

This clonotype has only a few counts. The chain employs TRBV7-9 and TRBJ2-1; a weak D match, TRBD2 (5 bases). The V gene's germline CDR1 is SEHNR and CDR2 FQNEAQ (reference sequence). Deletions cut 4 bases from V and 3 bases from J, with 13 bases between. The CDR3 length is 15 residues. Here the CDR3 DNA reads TGTGCCAGCAGCTCCCGGTCCCGGGACTACAATGAGCAGTTCTTC. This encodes CASSSRSRDYNEQFF.

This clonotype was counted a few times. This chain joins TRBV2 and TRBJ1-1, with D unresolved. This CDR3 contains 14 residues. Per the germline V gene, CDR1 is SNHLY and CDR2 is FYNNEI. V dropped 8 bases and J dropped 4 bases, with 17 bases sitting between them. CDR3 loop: CASAPDSGITEAFF. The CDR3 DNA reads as TGTGCCAGCGCTCCCGACTCCGGGATCACTGAAGCTTTCTTT.

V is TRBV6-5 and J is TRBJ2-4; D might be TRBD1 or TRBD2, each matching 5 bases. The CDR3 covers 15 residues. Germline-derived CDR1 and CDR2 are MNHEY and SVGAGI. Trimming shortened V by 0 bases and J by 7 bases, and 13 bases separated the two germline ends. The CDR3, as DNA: TGTGCCAGCAGTTACTCGGGAGTACCAGGGAACATTCAGTACTTC. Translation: CASSYSGVPGNIQYF.

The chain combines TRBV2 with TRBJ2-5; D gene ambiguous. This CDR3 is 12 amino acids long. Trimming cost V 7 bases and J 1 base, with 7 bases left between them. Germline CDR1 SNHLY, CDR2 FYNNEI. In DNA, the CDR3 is TGTGCCAGCACCGAACCCCAAGAGACCCAGTACTTC. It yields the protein CASTEPQETQYF.

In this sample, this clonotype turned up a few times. CDR3: CASSQQGGALARSDTQYF. In nucleotides, the CDR3 is TGCGCCAGCAGCCAGCAAGGAGGGGCCCTAGCGAGGTCAGATACGCAGTATTTT. The chain combines TRBV5-1 with TRBJ2-3; D may be TRBD2 (6 bases). Germline lookup yields CDR1 SGHRS and CDR2 YFSETQ. There are 18 residues in the CDR3. The V and J ends lost 4 bases and 4 bases respectively, with 25 bases between them.

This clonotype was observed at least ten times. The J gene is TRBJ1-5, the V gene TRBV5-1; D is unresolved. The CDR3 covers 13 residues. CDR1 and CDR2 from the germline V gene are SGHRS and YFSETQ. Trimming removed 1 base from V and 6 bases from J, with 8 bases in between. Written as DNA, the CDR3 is TGCGCCAGCAGCTTGAGAGGGCTTCAGCCCCAGCATTTT. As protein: CASSLRGLQPQHF.

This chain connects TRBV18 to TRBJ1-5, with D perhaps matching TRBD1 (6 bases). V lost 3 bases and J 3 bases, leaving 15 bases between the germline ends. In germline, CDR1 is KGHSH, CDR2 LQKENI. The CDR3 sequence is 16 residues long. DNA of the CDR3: TGTGCCAGCTCACCGGGGCAGGGGCCCTTCAATCAGCCCCAGCATTTT. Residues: CASSPGQGPFNQPQHF. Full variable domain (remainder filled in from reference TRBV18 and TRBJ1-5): NAGVMQNPRHLVRRRGQEARLRCSPMKGHSHVYWYRQLPEEGLKFMVYLQKENIIDESGMPKERFSAEFPKEGPSILRIQQVVRGDSAAYFCASSPGQGPFNQPQHFGDGTRLSIL.

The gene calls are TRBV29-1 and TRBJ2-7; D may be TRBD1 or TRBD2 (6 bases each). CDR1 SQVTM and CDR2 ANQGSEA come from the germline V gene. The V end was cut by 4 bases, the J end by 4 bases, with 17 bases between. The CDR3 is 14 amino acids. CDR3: CSVVKERGQYEQYF. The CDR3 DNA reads TGCAGCGTTGTCAAGGAACGGGGGCAGTACGAGCAGTACTTC.

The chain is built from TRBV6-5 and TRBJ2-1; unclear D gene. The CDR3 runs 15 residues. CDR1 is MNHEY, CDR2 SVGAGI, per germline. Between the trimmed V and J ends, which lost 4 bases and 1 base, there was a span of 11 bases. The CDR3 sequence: CASSFGRKSYNEQFF. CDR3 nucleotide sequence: TGTGCCAGCAGTTTTGGTCGGAAGTCCTACAATGAGCAGTTCTTC.

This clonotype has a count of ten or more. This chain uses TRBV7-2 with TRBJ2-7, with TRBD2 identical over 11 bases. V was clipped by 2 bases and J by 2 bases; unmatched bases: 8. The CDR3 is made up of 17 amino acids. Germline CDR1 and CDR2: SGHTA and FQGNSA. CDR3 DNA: TGTGCCAGCAGCTTAAAAGCCCCGGGACTAGCGGCCTACGAGCAGTACTTC. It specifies CASSLKAPGLAAYEQYF.